The 26 T cell receptor beta chains reported below all come from one sample, sequenced in a study of blood T cells in healthy people across ages (dated by TCRdb to about 2015). The library was generated by 5' RACE. Sequenced using an Illumina HiSeq 2500. A second PCR of roughly 6 to 11 cycles was run with a J-beta primer mix and a sample-barcoded 5' primer. TCRdb handled the public reads itself, with Q25 trimming in fastp and clone calling in MiXCR, and kept productive beta chains. Rows merge per CDR3 protein into single entries with the most common DNA and genes. This sample is represented by hundreds of thousands of distinct CDR3 sequences; about 62% of them were singletons. In total, the top ten clones hold 20% to 25% of the sample. The sequenced material came from blood. The receptor source for this set is a man aged 30 to 39 in good health.

The chain employs TRBV10-3 and TRBJ2-3; TRBD2 aligns across 9 bases. The J segment lost 6 bases and the V segment lost 6 bases, leaving 10 bases of the junction unmatched. Germline lookup yields CDR1 ENHRY and CDR2 SYGVKD. This CDR3 comprises 15 residues. The CDR3: CAIRVAGATSDTQYF. The CDR3, as DNA: TGTGCCATCAGGGTAGCGGGAGCGACCTCGGATACGCAGTATTTT.

The chain has TRBV28 and TRBJ2-1; 9 nucleotides agree with TRBD2. The CDR3 is made up of 14 amino acids. CDR1 and CDR2 (germline): MDHEN, SYDVKM. V gave up 5 bases and J gave up 10 bases; unmatched junction bases: 9. The CDR3 coding sequence is TGTGCCAGCAGTAGGCTAGCGGGATCGGAAGAGCAGTTCTTC. It encodes CASSRLAGSEEQFF.

The rearrangement joins TRBV4-3 to TRBJ1-2; 9 nucleotides align to TRBD1. This CDR3 contains 14 residues. Germline trimming cut 0 bases from V and 9 bases from J; bases unmatched to any gene: 5. The germline CDR1 and CDR2 sequences are LGHNA and YSLEER. Here the CDR3 DNA reads TGCGCCAGCAGCCAAGACACAGGGGGCAGGAGCTACACCTTC. This sequence encodes CASSQDTGGRSYTF.

The chain joins TRBV29-1 to TRBJ1-2; D is perhaps TRBD1 (5 bases). The CDR3 has 12 amino acids. Germline CDR1 and CDR2: SQVTM and ANQGSEA. The V end lost 6 bases, the J end lost 4 bases, and 12 bases lay between the germline ends. CDR3: CSVATVLYGYTF. The CDR3 DNA reads TGCAGCGTGGCGACAGTACTCTATGGCTACACCTTC.

This clonotype turned up a few times. Compared with germline, one end of the junction differs, possibly owing to a read error. The chain uses TRBV7-2 and TRBJ2-3; 9 bases are a match to TRBD2. This CDR3 has 14 residues. Germline V CDR1 and CDR2: SGHTA, FQGNSA. Here the CDR3 reads CASRDGTSRDTQYF. CDR3 DNA: TGTGCCAGCAGAGACGGGACTAGCAGAGATACGCAGTATTTT.

V gene TRBV20-1 combines with J gene TRBJ1-5; D is perhaps TRBD1 (6 bases). Trimming cost V 3 bases and J 0 bases, with 18 bases left between them. The CDR3 is made up of 17 amino acids. In germline, CDR1 is DFQATT, CDR2 SNEGSKA (reference sequence). The CDR3: CSARGAGVGNSNQPQHF. As DNA, the CDR3 is TGCAGTGCTAGGGGGGCGGGGGTCGGAAATAGCAATCAGCCCCAGCATTTT.

The rearrangement joins TRBV9 to TRBJ1-2; tentative D call: TRBD1 (5 bases). CDR1 SGDLS and CDR2 YYNGEE come from the germline V gene. The CDR3 covers 15 residues. V was cut by 0 bases and J by 5 bases, with 14 bases left in between. The CDR3 here is CASSVVETDEYGYTF. CDR3 DNA sequence: TGTGCCAGCAGCGTAGTCGAGACAGACGAATATGGCTACACCTTC. Complete variable domain (other parts from reference TRBV9 and TRBJ1-2): DSGVTQTPKHLITATGQRVTLRCSPRSGDLSVYWYQQSLDQGLQFLIQYYNGEERAKGNILERFSAQQFPDLHSELNLSSLELGDSALYFCASSVVETDEYGYTFGSGTRLTVV.

The V and J genes are TRBV7-6 and TRBJ2-1; 9 nucleotides match TRBD2. The CDR3 sequence is 15 residues long. Germline values: CDR1 SGHVS, CDR2 FNYEAQ. The V gene end was trimmed by 6 bases and the J gene end by 8 bases; junction bases not matched to a gene: 11. The CDR3 protein is CASRETSGSFDEQFF. CDR3 DNA: TGTGCCAGCAGGGAGACTAGCGGCTCCTTCGATGAGCAGTTCTTC. Full variable domain (remainder filled in from reference TRBV7-6 and TRBJ2-1): GAGVSQSPRYKVTKRGQDVALRCDPISGHVSLYWYRQALGQGPEFLTYFNYEAQQDKSGLPNDRFSAERPEGSISTLTIQRTEQRDSAMYRCASRETSGSFDEQFFGPGTRLTVL.

This clonotype appeared once. CDR3 protein: CASSVAPGPGYTF. The CDR3 region has the DNA TGTGCCAGCAGCGTAGCTCCAGGGCCCGGCTACACCTTC. V gene TRBV9 combines with J gene TRBJ1-2, with D possibly TRBD1 on 5 matching bases. The CDR3 spans 13 residues. V was pared by 0 bases and J by 8 bases, with 11 bases between. Per germline, CDR1 SGDLS and CDR2 YYNGEE.

The V gene is TRBV6-5, the J gene TRBJ2-7, with 12 bases fitting TRBD2. V trimming: 5 bases; J trimming: 2 bases; junction bases outside the gene matches: 4. Germline CDR1 MNHEY, CDR2 SVGAGI. The CDR3 contains 15 residues. DNA for the CDR3: TGTGCCAGCAGTAAAGGACTAGCGGGACCCTACGAGCAGTACTTC. Translation gives CASSKGLAGPYEQYF.

This chain links TRBV4-2 with TRBJ1-2; possible D gene TRBD1, 6 bases. Germline V gene data show CDR1 as LGHNA and CDR2 as YNFKEQ. Trimming shortened V by 1 base and J by 5 bases, and 17 bases separated the two germline ends. The CDR3 is made up of 16 amino acids. CDR3 in amino acids: CASSQALTGSSYGYTF. The DNA of the CDR3 is TGTGCCAGCAGCCAAGCCCTGACAGGCTCCTCTTATGGCTACACCTTC.

The V call is TRBV15, the J call TRBJ2-5; 13 bases are a match to TRBD2. The CDR3 is 14 residues long. With 5 bases clipped from V and 11 bases from J, the junction kept 8 bases outside the gene matches. The germline V gene has CDR1 LNHNV and CDR2 YYDKDF (reference sequence). The CDR3 coding sequence is TGTGCCACCAGCGCAGGACTAGCGGGAGTAGTGCAGTACTTC. This encodes CATSAGLAGVVQYF.

The chain carries TRBV5-5 and TRBJ2-3, with D uncertain. The CDR3 is 14 residues long. Germline lookup yields CDR1 SGHKS and CDR2 YYEKEE (reference sequence). Trimming pared 4 bases from V and 2 bases from J, leaving 11 bases between. The CDR3 spells CASSLQTYTDTQYF. DNA of the CDR3: TGTGCCAGCAGCCTACAGACCTACACAGATACGCAGTATTTT.

V is TRBV10-3 and J is TRBJ1-2; D not resolved. Trimming took 3 bases from V and 6 from J, leaving 5 bases between them. CDR3 length equals 11 residues. Germline-derived CDR1 and CDR2 are ENHRY and SYGVKD. The DNA of the CDR3 is TGTGCCATCAGTGACGGGAATGGCTACACCTTC. It specifies CAISDGNGYTF.

On this clonotype: An end of the junction differs from the germline gene, which may be a read error. The CDR3 here is CASAPLAGGFTDAQYF. The CDR3 coding sequence is TGCGCCAGCGCCCCCCTAGCGGGAGGGTTCACAGATGCGCAGTATTTT. The genes are TRBV5-1 and TRBJ2-3; 12 bases agree with TRBD2. This CDR3 is 16 amino acids long. Germline assignment: CDR1 SGHRS and CDR2 YFSETQ.

The rearrangement uses TRBV13 and TRBJ1-6; no definite D call. The CDR3 covers 14 residues. V was clipped by 3 bases and J by 9 bases, with 12 bases between them. From germline, CDR1 is PRHDT and CDR2 FYEKMQ (reference sequence). CDR3 sequence reads: CASSLTISGSPLHF. The CDR3 region has the DNA TGTGCCAGCAGCTTGACAATTTCGGGTTCACCCCTCCACTTT.

This chain connects TRBV7-2 to TRBJ2-5, with no clear D. CDR1 SGHTA and CDR2 FQGNSA come from the germline V gene. This CDR3 region has 11 residues. V lost 7 bases and J lost 4, with 7 bases in between. CDR3 sequence: CASTEIETQYF. Written as DNA, the CDR3 is TGTGCCAGCACCGAGATAGAGACCCAGTACTTC.

The chain carries TRBV29-1 and TRBJ2-4, with 10 bases fitting TRBD1. V lost 4 bases and J lost 3; bases outside the gene matches: 3. The CDR3 runs to 14 residues. CDR1 is SQVTM and CDR2 is ANQGSEA in the germline V gene. CDR3 amino acids: CSVVRTGGKNIQYF. The CDR3 DNA reads as TGCAGCGTTGTCCGGACAGGGGGCAAAAACATTCAGTACTTC. The complete variable domain, with remaining parts taken from reference TRBV29-1 and TRBJ2-4, reads SAVISQKPSRDICQRGTSLTIQCQVDSQVTMMFWYRQQPGQSLTLIATANQGSEATYESGFVIDKFPISRPNLTFSTLTVSNMSPEDSSIYLCSVVRTGGKNIQYFGAGTRLSVL.

This clonotype has just a few counts. The rearrangement joins TRBV29-1 to TRBJ2-7; unclear D gene. The J call may be wrong; the DNA end is better matched by TRBJ2-5. This CDR3 contains 11 residues. Germline CDR1 is SQVTM and CDR2 is ANQGSEA. The CDR3 loop is CSVNEKETQYF. DNA for the CDR3: TGCAGCGTGAACGAAAAAGAGACCCAGTACTTC.

J is TRBJ2-1 and V is TRBV5-5; TRBD1 matches at 8 bases. Looked up from germline, CDR1 is SGHKS and CDR2 is YYEKEE (reference sequence). This CDR3 is built from 17 residues. After removal of 2 bases from V and 0 bases from J, the junction contained 7 bases not matched to a gene. CDR3 sequence: CASSFFGDRSSYNEQFF. In nucleotides, the CDR3 is TGTGCCAGCAGCTTTTTTGGGGACAGGAGCTCCTACAATGAGCAGTTCTTC.

In this sample, this clonotype turned up a few times. The gene calls are TRBV5-1 and TRBJ2-5; no clear D gene. Trimming pared 2 bases from V and 5 bases from J, leaving 7 bases between. From germline, CDR1 is SGHRS and CDR2 YFSETQ. This CDR3 has 12 residues. CDR3 in amino acids: CASSFLSETQYF. The DNA for the CDR3 is TGCGCCAGCAGCTTTCTATCCGAGACCCAGTACTTC.

This clonotype was found a few times. The chain has TRBV2 and TRBJ2-5; a possible D gene is TRBD2 (5 bases). V was shortened by 7 bases and J by 2 bases, with 17 bases between the two germline ends. This CDR3 region has 15 residues. CDR1 and CDR2 (germline): SNHLY, FYNNEI. Here the CDR3 reads CASNLPGIGQETQYF. CDR3 bases: TGTGCCAGCAATCTCCCGGGGATAGGGCAAGAGACCCAGTACTTC.

This rearrangement joins TRBV20-1 to TRBJ2-1; 7 bases align to TRBD2. CDR3 size: 12 residues. J lost 10 bases, V lost 3 bases, and 6 bases had no gene match. Germline V gene lookup returns CDR1 DFQATT and CDR2 SNEGSKA (reference sequence). CDR3 nucleotides: TGCAGTGCTAGGGGAGGGACTCCGGAGCAGTTCTTC. Protein product: CSARGGTPEQFF.

This sequence joins TRBV12-3 or TRBV12-4 and TRBJ2-7; D gene ambiguous. Deletions cut 6 bases from V and 1 base from J, with 16 bases between. The CDR3 is 15 amino acids. CDR3 protein: CASSPGPIKSYEQYF. CDR3 DNA: TGTGCCAGCAGCCCCGGACCGATAAAATCCTACGAGCAGTACTTC.

This clonotype appeared once. Its ends do not fully match the called genes, so a read error is possible. The rearrangement links TRBV29-1 to TRBJ2-4, with TRBD2 matching 7 bases. CDR3 length: 18 residues. The germline V gene has CDR1 SQVTM and CDR2 ANQGSEA. The CDR3 sequence: CSPELGGRSFLAKNSQYF. For the CDR3, the DNA is TGCAGTCCCGAGTTAGGCGGGAGAAGTTTCTTAGCCAAAAACAGTCAGTACTTC. Based on the CDR3 plus reference TRBV29-1 and TRBJ2-4, the full variable domain is SAVISQKPSRDICQRGTSLTIQCQVDSQVTMMFWYRQQPGQSLTLIATANQGSEATYESGFVIDKFPISRPNLTFSTLTVSNMSPEDSSIYLCSPELGGRSFLAKNSQYFGAGTRLSVL.

This clonotype was picked up a small number of times. V usage is TRBV6-5 and J usage is TRBJ2-5; D gene ambiguous. Per germline, CDR1 MNHEY and CDR2 SVGAGI. Trimming pared 8 bases from V and 5 bases from J, leaving 9 bases between. The CDR3 has 11 residues. The CDR3 DNA is TGTGCCAGCGAGGACCTGGAGACCCAGTACTTC. As protein: CASEDLETQYF.